Following are 2 T cell receptor beta chains from one sample sequenced in a study of blood T cells in healthy people across ages. Together with a sample-barcoded 5' primer, a J-beta primer mix was included in a second PCR lasting about 7 to 11 cycles. TCRdb re-called the 5' RACE reads with MiXCR, one entry per CDR3 protein. Among about 590,000 distinct CDR3 sequences listed, about 30% were seen once. The sample comprised blood. The receptors shown here come from an elderly woman in good health.

The chain couples TRBV7-2 to TRBJ1-2; TRBD1 might be the D (5 bases). CDR1 is SGHTA, CDR2 FQGNSA, per germline. CDR3 length: 14 residues. V was shortened by 1 base and J by 4 bases, with 10 bases between the two germline ends. As DNA, the CDR3 is TGTGCCAGCAGCTTAGGGGCAGGGAGCTATGGCTACACCTTC. Translated, it gives CASSLGAGSYGYTF.

In its sample, this clonotype was seen many times. The chain links TRBV6-2 or TRBV6-3 to TRBJ2-1; D call uncertain. The CDR3 totals 17 residues. Trimming pared 2 bases from V and 0 bases from J, leaving 14 bases between. The germline V gene has CDR1 MNHEY and CDR2 SVGEGT. CDR3 protein: CASSYDPAVSSYNEQFF. The CDR3 DNA reads TGTGCCAGCAGTTACGATCCGGCGGTAAGCTCCTACAATGAGCAGTTCTTC.